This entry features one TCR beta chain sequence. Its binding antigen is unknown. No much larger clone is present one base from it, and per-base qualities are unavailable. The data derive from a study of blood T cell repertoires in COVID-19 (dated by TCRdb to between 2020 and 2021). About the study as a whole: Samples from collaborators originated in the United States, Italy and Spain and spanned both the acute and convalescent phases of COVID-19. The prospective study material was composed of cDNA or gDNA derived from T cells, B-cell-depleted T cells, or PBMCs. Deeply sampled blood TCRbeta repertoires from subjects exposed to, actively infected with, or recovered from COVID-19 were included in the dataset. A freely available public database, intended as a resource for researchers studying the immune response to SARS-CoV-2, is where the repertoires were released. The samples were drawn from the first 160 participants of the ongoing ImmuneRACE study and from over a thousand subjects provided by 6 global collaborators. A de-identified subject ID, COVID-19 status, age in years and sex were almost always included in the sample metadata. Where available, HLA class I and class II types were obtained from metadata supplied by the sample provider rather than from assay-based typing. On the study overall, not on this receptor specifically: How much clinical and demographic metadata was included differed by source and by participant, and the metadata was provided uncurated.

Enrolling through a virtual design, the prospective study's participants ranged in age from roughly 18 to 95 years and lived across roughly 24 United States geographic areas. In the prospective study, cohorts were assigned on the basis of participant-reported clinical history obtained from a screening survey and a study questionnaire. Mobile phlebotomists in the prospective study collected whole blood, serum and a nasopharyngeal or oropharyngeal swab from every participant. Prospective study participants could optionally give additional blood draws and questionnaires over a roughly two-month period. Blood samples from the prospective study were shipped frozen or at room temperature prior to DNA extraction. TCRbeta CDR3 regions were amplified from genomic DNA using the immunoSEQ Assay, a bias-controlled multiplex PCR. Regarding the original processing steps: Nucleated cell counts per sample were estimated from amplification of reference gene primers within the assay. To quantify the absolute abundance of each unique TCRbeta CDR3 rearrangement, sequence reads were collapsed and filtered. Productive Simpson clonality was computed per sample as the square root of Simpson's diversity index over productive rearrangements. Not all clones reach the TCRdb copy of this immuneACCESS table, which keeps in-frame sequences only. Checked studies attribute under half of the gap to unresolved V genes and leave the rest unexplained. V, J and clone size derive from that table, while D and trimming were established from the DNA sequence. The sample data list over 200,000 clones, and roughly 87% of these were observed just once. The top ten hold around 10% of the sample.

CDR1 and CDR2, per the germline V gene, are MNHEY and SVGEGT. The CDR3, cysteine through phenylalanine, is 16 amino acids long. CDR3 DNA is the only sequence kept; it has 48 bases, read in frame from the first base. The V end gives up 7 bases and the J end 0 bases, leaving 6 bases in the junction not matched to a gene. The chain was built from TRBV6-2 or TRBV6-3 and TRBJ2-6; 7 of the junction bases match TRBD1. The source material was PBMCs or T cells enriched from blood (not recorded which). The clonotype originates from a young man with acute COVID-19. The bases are TGTGCCAGCACCCCGACAGGGACCTCTGGGGCCAACGTCCTGACTTTC. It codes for CASTPTGTSGANVLTF.